The clone carrying this T cell receptor (beta chain) was detected ten times or more. What it binds is unknown. The data belong to a study of response to subunit inactivated influenza vaccine. TCRdb analysed the RT-PCR reads with MiXCR anew, one entry per CDR3 protein. The data contain 500,000 to 600,000 distinct CDR3 sequences, approximately 12% of them seen just once; the ten biggest clones take up roughly a tenth. Regarding the study as a whole: After each seasonal influenza vaccination, few new T cells are recruited, the authors suggested.

The CDR3 runs to 16 residues. Trimming removed 6 bases from V and 5 bases from J; junction bases left unmatched: 12. The chain links TRBV12-3 or TRBV12-4 to TRBJ2-2; 7 bases fit TRBD1. The receptor was isolated from a man aged 50-60 years who received an inactivated influenza vaccine. Source: PBMCs from blood, taken on the day of vaccination. CDR3 DNA sequence: TGTGCCAGCAGCATGCCTACAGGGGCGCTTACCGGGGAGCTGTTTTTT. It translates to CASSMPTGALTGELFF.